Following are 19 T cell receptor beta chains from one sample sequenced in a study of T cells in Graves' hyperthyroidism and ophthalmopathy. The TCR beta CDR3 regions underwent amplification using RNA transcripts as the source. When the TCR CDR3 underwent first-round RT-PCR, the HTBI primer set was used. From the multiplex PCR reads, TCRdb called clonotypes with MiXCR, one entry per CDR3 protein. The sample records 150,000 or so distinct CDR3 sequences, about 9% being singletons. Sequenced: blood. The receptors shown here come from a woman aged 18-35 years with Graves' hyperthyroidism that later progressed to Graves' ophthalmopathy.

The table lists this clonotype with many counts. The chain joins TRBV6-2 or TRBV6-3 to TRBJ1-1; TRBD1 might be the D (6 bases). The length of the CDR3 is 15 residues. Germline CDR1 MNHEY, CDR2 SVGEGT. Between the trimmed V and J ends, which lost 2 bases and 4 bases, there was a span of 14 bases. CDR3 coding DNA: TGTGCCAGCAGTTACGGTGGGGGCGCTGGCACTGAAGCTTTCTTT. Amino acids: CASSYGGGAGTEAFF.

This clonotype was seen many times. The chain is built from TRBV15 and TRBJ1-5; D not certain. Trimming left V 0 bases short and J 0 bases short, with 15 bases between. This CDR3 comprises 18 residues. Germline V gene lookup returns CDR1 LNHNV and CDR2 YYDKDF (reference sequence). CDR3 sequence reads: CATSRDYGRHSSNQPQHF. Here the CDR3 DNA reads TGTGCCACCAGCAGAGATTACGGCAGACATAGTAGCAATCAGCCCCAGCATTTT. Complete variable domain (other parts from reference TRBV15 and TRBJ1-5): DAMVIQNPRYQVTQFGKPVTLSCSQTLNHNVMYWYQQKSSQAPKLLFHYYDKDFNNEADTPDNFQSRRPNTSFCFLDIRSPGLGDTAMYLCATSRDYGRHSSNQPQHFGDGTRLSIL.

V gene TRBV2 combines with J gene TRBJ2-5; either TRBD1 or TRBD2 may fit D (6 bases each). Germline lookup yields CDR1 SNHLY and CDR2 FYNNEI. The length of the CDR3 is 15 residues. V lost 8 bases to trimming and J lost 2 bases, with 18 bases between them. CDR3 loop: CASVRGRGGQETQYF. As DNA, the CDR3 is TGTGCCAGCGTTCGGGGCCGAGGGGGGCAAGAGACCCAGTACTTC.

The chain employs TRBV7-9 and TRBJ1-1; D not certain. V was pared by 5 bases and J by 5 bases, with 18 bases between. This CDR3 has 15 residues. Per germline, CDR1 SEHNR and CDR2 FQNEAQ (reference sequence). CDR3 coding DNA: TGTGCCAGCAGCCCCCCACCGGGCCGAGGGACTGAAGCTTTCTTT. It codes for CASSPPPGRGTEAFF.

This clonotype was detected ten times or more. This rearrangement joins TRBV30 to TRBJ1-5; 7 nucleotides line up with TRBD1. CDR1 is GTSNPN and CDR2 is SVGIG in the germline V gene (reference sequence). Trimming took 5 bases from V and 4 from J; bases not matched to a gene: 2. The CDR3 totals 12 residues. The CDR3 loop is CAWGGQNQPQHF. CDR3 DNA sequence: TGTGCCTGGGGGGGACAGAATCAGCCCCAGCATTTT.

Comment on this clonotype: A much larger clonotype is one base distant, so this may be a read error. CDR3 sequence (DNA): TGTGCCAGCTCCCAGGACAGATACAATGAGCAGTCCTTC. This gives the protein CASSQDRYNEQSF. The rearrangement uses TRBV18 and TRBJ2-1, with D possibly TRBD1 on 6 matching bases. Germline-derived CDR1 and CDR2 are KGHSH and LQKENI. The CDR3 totals 13 residues. Full variable domain (rest looked up from reference TRBV18 and TRBJ2-1): NAGVMQNPRHLVRRRGQEARLRCSPMKGHSHVYWYRQLPEEGLKFMVYLQKENIIDESGMPKERFSAEFPKEGPSILRIQQVVRGDSAAYFCASSQDRYNEQSFGPGTRLTVL.

The chain's CDR3 is CASSQDISPGELFF. The CDR3 DNA follows: TGTGCCAGCAGCCAAGATATCTCCCCCGGGGAGCTGTTTTTT. The chain is built from TRBV4-2 and TRBJ2-2; the D is unclear. The CDR3 totals 14 residues. The V gene lost 0 bases and the J gene lost 6 bases, with 8 bases spanning the gap. Germline assignment: CDR1 LGHNA and CDR2 YNFKEQ.

The table lists this clonotype with many counts. V gene TRBV3-1 combines with J gene TRBJ1-1; no definite D call. CDR1 and CDR2 (germline): LGHDT, YNNKEL (reference sequence). The CDR3 spans 14 residues. Trimming left V 0 bases short and J 5 bases short, with 10 bases between. The CDR3 sequence: CASSQERAGTEAFF. In DNA form, the CDR3 reads TGTGCCAGCAGCCAAGAAAGGGCTGGGACTGAAGCTTTCTTT.

This clonotype was counted at least ten times. This rearrangement joins TRBV19 to TRBJ1-1; possibly TRBD1 for D (6 bases). CDR3 size: 13 residues. V was clipped by 7 bases and J by 5 bases, with 14 bases between them. Per germline, CDR1 LNHDA and CDR2 SQIVND (reference sequence). The DNA for the CDR3 is TGTGCCAGTATCCCCAGGGGAGTTACTGAAGCTTTCTTT. As protein: CASIPRGVTEAFF.

This clonotype showed up many times. This chain uses TRBV7-3 with TRBJ2-3; 7 nucleotides match TRBD1. Germline V gives CDR1 SGHTA, CDR2 FQGTGA. V shed 5 bases, J shed 2 bases, and the junction held 7 bases outside the gene matches. The CDR3 sequence is 15 residues long. The CDR3 reads CASSLTGTTTDTQYF. The CDR3 DNA sequence: TGTGCCAGCAGCCTGACAGGGACGACCACAGATACGCAGTATTTT.

Many counts were recorded for this clonotype. The rearrangement joins TRBV25-1 to TRBJ2-2; TRBD1 agrees at 10 bases. With V trimmed by 4 bases and J by 4 bases, 9 bases remained unmatched. The CDR3 runs 17 residues. From germline, CDR1 is MGHDK and CDR2 SYGVNS. Here the CDR3 reads CASSAPPGQGTTGELFF. In nucleotides, the CDR3 is TGTGCCAGCAGTGCCCCCCCGGGACAGGGGACCACCGGGGAGCTGTTTTTT.

In its sample, this clonotype was seen many times. The chain uses TRBV19 and TRBJ1-1; no definite D call. Trimming took 4 bases from V and 8 from J, leaving 8 bases between them. The germline V gene has CDR1 LNHDA and CDR2 SQIVND (reference sequence). This CDR3 is 11 amino acids long. Written as DNA, the CDR3 is TGTGCCAGTAGTACGGGTGCAGAAGCTTTCTTT. This encodes CASSTGAEAFF. The full variable domain, in which reference TRBV19 and TRBJ1-1 provide the parts outside the CDR3, is DGGITQSPKYLFRKEGQNVTLSCEQNLNHDAMYWYRQDPGQGLRLIYYSQIVNDFQKGDIAEGYSVSREKKESFPLTVTSAQKNPTAFYLCASSTGAEAFFGQGTRLTVV.

Many counts were recorded for this clonotype. This rearrangement joins TRBV7-2 to TRBJ2-2; TRBD1 is a possible D gene (6 bases). V gave up 1 base and J gave up 1 base, with 7 bases separating them. The CDR3 loop spans 15 amino acids. Germline V lookup: CDR1 SGHTA, CDR2 FQGNSA. The CDR3 is CASSLGQVNTGELFF. In DNA, the CDR3 is TGTGCCAGCAGCTTAGGACAGGTGAACACCGGGGAGCTGTTTTTT.

In this sample, this clonotype turned up a few times. The chain is built from TRBV9 and TRBJ2-2; tentatively, D is TRBD1 (7 bases). The germline CDR1 and CDR2 sequences are SGDLS and YYNGEE. V gave up 1 base and J gave up 5 bases, with 12 bases separating them. The CDR3 is 15 residues long. This CDR3 reads CASSVMTGRTGELFF. The CDR3 DNA follows: TGTGCCAGCAGCGTAATGACAGGGAGGACCGGGGAGCTGTTTTTT.

This clonotype was seen a few times. J is TRBJ2-7 and V is TRBV7-6; a possible D gene is TRBD1 (5 bases). This CDR3 is 14 amino acids long. Germline V gene data show CDR1 as SGHVS and CDR2 as FNYEAQ. V was clipped by 6 bases and J by 4 bases, with 16 bases between them. As DNA, the CDR3 is TGTGCCAGCAGTTCGCCAGACAGACCATACGAGCAGTACTTC. Amino acids: CASSSPDRPYEQYF.

V and J are TRBV4-1 and TRBJ2-3; TRBD2 aligns across 9 bases. Germline values: CDR1 MGHRA, CDR2 YSYEKL. V trimming: 3 bases; J trimming: 4 bases; junction bases outside the gene matches: 8. This CDR3 region has 16 residues. CDR3 bases: TGCGCCAGCAGCCATAGCCAGCGGGAGGACCCAGATACGCAGTATTTT. It translates to CASSHSQREDPDTQYF.

This clonotype has ten or more counts. The chain uses TRBV7-3 and TRBJ2-1; TRBD1 aligns across 7 bases. V gave up 5 bases and J gave up 11 bases; unmatched junction bases: 12. The CDR3 extends over 14 amino acids. Germline CDR1 reads SGHTA; CDR2 reads FQGTGA. DNA of the CDR3: TGTGCCAGCAGCCGACAGGGTGCGAACGATAAGCAGTTCTTC. Amino acid sequence: CASSRQGANDKQFF.

This clonotype has only a few counts. The V and J genes are TRBV19 and TRBJ1-2, with a possible D match to TRBD1 (5 bases). The CDR3 is 16 amino acids. The V end was cut by 7 bases, the J end by 2 bases, with 20 bases between. Germline CDR1 and CDR2: LNHDA and SQIVND (reference sequence). The CDR3 is CASTPGGRQFNYGYTF. The CDR3 DNA sequence: TGTGCCAGTACCCCCGGTGGGCGACAGTTCAACTATGGCTACACCTTC.

The sample holds many counts of this clonotype. The chain couples TRBV5-1 to TRBJ2-7, with 8 bases aligning to TRBD2. J lost 3 bases, V lost 4 bases, and 3 bases had no gene match. In germline, CDR1 is SGHRS, CDR2 YFSETQ. The CDR3 length is 13 residues. The CDR3 coding sequence is TGCGCCAGCAGCCGGGAGGGCAACTACGAGCAGTACTTC. Translation: CASSREGNYEQYF.